The subject of this entry is one T cell receptor beta chain. Its antigen is as yet unknown. The CDR3 spans 15 residues. Sequencing of TCR beta was undertaken in CD8+ and CD4+ T cells derived from blood. An input of about 0.5 to 1 ug of RNA was subjected to reverse transcription using random hexamers. A multiplex approach, immunoSEQ multiplex PCR, amplified TCR beta CDR3 across 54 Vbeta and 13 Jbeta. TCRdb redid the calling of the immunoSEQ multiplex PCR reads with MiXCR, one entry per CDR3 protein. The sample lists 200,000 or so distinct CDR3 sequences, over 90% seen once, with 0.093% in the top ten. These data originate in a study of CD8 T cells in Susac syndrome. Study-wide results and limits: The number of individuals included in the study's TCR sequencing and HLA analysis was acknowledged as relatively small.

The receptor's source is a human donor with multiple sclerosis. This sequence joins TRBV21-1 and TRBJ2-7; the tabulated D call, TRBD2, remains unverified against the DNA. TRBV21-1 is annotated as a pseudogene. The specimen was CD4+ T cells from PBMCs. CDR3 in DNA: TGTGCCAGCAGCAAAGGTGGTAGCGGGGCGTACGAGCAGTACTTC. Translated, it gives CASSKGGSGAYEQYF.